These T cell receptor beta chains were read from a single sample in a study of cytomegalovirus exposure and HLA in healthy donors. Method: immunoSEQ multiplex PCR; TCRdb's copy keeps in-frame clones and lacks some. The top ten clones hold approximately 1.1% of a sample with under 200,000 clones, 75% to 90% of them seen once. Input material: PBMCs. These receptor sequences come from a boy younger than 10 in good health and CMV-seronegative. Each CDR3 is given with its conserved first and last residue. Fields, in order: J gene, clone size, CDR3 length, D gene, V gene, CDR3 protein, CDR3 DNA. D genes are given only for firm matches. Size values are once, few and many counts, or a class for expanded clones, and some rows have none.

j_call: TRBJ1-1; clone_size: -; cdr3_length: 14; d_call: -; v_call: TRBV5-1; cdr3_aa: CASSLASSSAEAFF; cdr3_nt: TGCGCCAGCAGCTTGGCCAGTTCGAGCGCTGAAGCTTTCTTT
j_call: TRBJ2-3; clone_size: once; cdr3_length: 14; d_call: TRBD1; v_call: TRBV5-1; cdr3_aa: CASSIDRGTDTQYF; cdr3_nt: TGCGCCAGCAGCATAGACAGGGGCACAGATACGCAGTATTTT
j_call: TRBJ1-4; clone_size: few; cdr3_length: 14; d_call: TRBD1; v_call: TRBV6-5; cdr3_aa: CASSSDRGWEKLFF; cdr3_nt: TGTGCCAGCAGTTCAGACAGGGGATGGGAAAAACTGTTTTTT
j_call: TRBJ2-1; clone_size: -; cdr3_length: 19; d_call: -; v_call: TRBV9; cdr3_aa: CASSARDGSHGGSYNEQFF; cdr3_nt: TGTGCCAGCAGCGCCCGGGACGGAAGCCACGGGGGCTCCTACAATGAGCAGTTCTTC
j_call: TRBJ2-7; clone_size: -; cdr3_length: 15; d_call: -; v_call: TRBV7-9; cdr3_aa: CASSRSGLSTYEQYF; cdr3_nt: TGTGCCAGCAGCCGATCAGGGCTTTCCACCTACGAGCAGTACTTC
j_call: TRBJ2-1; clone_size: -; cdr3_length: 13; d_call: -; v_call: TRBV5-6; cdr3_aa: CASSLSSYNEQFF; cdr3_nt: TGTGCCAGCAGCTTATCCAGCTACAATGAGCAGTTCTTC
j_call: TRBJ1-1; clone_size: few; cdr3_length: 13; d_call: -; v_call: TRBV6-1; cdr3_aa: CASSANREGEAFF; cdr3_nt: TGTGCCAGCAGTGCGAACCGGGAGGGTGAAGCTTTCTTT
j_call: TRBJ1-4; clone_size: -; cdr3_length: 18; d_call: TRBD1; v_call: TRBV7-6; cdr3_aa: CASSLYPPGDRGNEKLFF; cdr3_nt: TGTGCCAGCAGCTTATACCCCCCCGGGGACAGGGGAAATGAAAAACTGTTTTTT
j_call: TRBJ2-3; clone_size: -; cdr3_length: 15; d_call: TRBD2; v_call: TRBV11-2; cdr3_aa: CASSWTGPGGDTQYF; cdr3_nt: TGTGCCAGCAGCTGGACGGGCCCGGGGGGAGATACGCAGTATTTT
j_call: TRBJ2-2; clone_size: once; cdr3_length: 14; d_call: -; v_call: TRBV19; cdr3_aa: CASTMDRNTGELFF; cdr3_nt: TGTGCCAGTACCATGGACAGGAACACCGGGGAGCTGTTTTTT
j_call: TRBJ2-1; clone_size: -; cdr3_length: 14; d_call: TRBD2; v_call: TRBV5-1; cdr3_aa: CASSNSGGYNEQFF; cdr3_nt: TGCGCCAGCAGCAATAGCGGGGGTTACAATGAGCAGTTCTTC
j_call: TRBJ1-6; clone_size: -; cdr3_length: 12; d_call: TRBD1; v_call: TRBV27; cdr3_aa: CASSSGGSPLHF; cdr3_nt: TGTGCCAGCAGTTCAGGGGGGTCACCCCTCCACTTT
j_call: TRBJ2-2; clone_size: -; cdr3_length: 14; d_call: -; v_call: TRBV27; cdr3_aa: CASPIAKLDGELFF; cdr3_nt: TGTGCCAGCCCTATTGCAAAGCTAGACGGGGAGCTGTTTTTT
j_call: TRBJ1-3; clone_size: once; cdr3_length: 15; d_call: -; v_call: TRBV30; cdr3_aa: CAWYQQPASGNTIYF; cdr3_nt: TGTGCCTGGTACCAACAACCCGCCTCTGGAAACACCATATATTTT
j_call: TRBJ2-1; clone_size: -; cdr3_length: 14; d_call: -; v_call: TRBV19; cdr3_aa: CASSFFGYDNEQFF; cdr3_nt: TGTGCCAGTAGTTTTTTCGGGTACGACAATGAGCAGTTCTTC
j_call: TRBJ1-2; clone_size: -; cdr3_length: 15; d_call: -; v_call: TRBV28; cdr3_aa: CASSLSRVARYGYTF; cdr3_nt: TGTGCCAGCAGCCTAAGCCGGGTAGCTCGCTATGGCTACACCTTC
j_call: TRBJ2-7; clone_size: few; cdr3_length: 13; d_call: TRBD1; v_call: TRBV6-8; cdr3_aa: CANRDRITYEQYF; cdr3_nt: TGTGCCAATAGGGACAGGATCACCTACGAGCAGTACTTC
j_call: TRBJ2-4; clone_size: -; cdr3_length: 17; d_call: -; v_call: TRBV12-5; cdr3_aa: CASGKSGLSDRKNIQYF; cdr3_nt: TGTGCTAGTGGAAAGTCAGGGCTGTCGGACCGCAAAAACATTCAGTACTTC
j_call: TRBJ1-5; clone_size: -; cdr3_length: 15; d_call: -; v_call: TRBV7-9; cdr3_aa: CSSSLMGAGHQPQHF; cdr3_nt: TGTTCCAGCAGCTTAATGGGGGCTGGGCACCAGCCCCAGCATTTT
j_call: TRBJ1-6; clone_size: -; cdr3_length: 13; d_call: -; v_call: TRBV30; cdr3_aa: CAWSVRGSSPLHF; cdr3_nt: TGTGCCTGGAGTGTCAGGGGAAGTTCACCCCTCCACTTT
j_call: TRBJ1-2; clone_size: once; cdr3_length: 14; d_call: -; v_call: TRBV28; cdr3_aa: CASKSQGRGGGYTF; cdr3_nt: TGTGCCAGTAAATCGCAGGGACGGGGGGGCGGCTACACCTTC
j_call: TRBJ1-2; clone_size: -; cdr3_length: 12; d_call: -; v_call: TRBV19; cdr3_aa: CASTEGRGGYTF; cdr3_nt: TGTGCCAGTACCGAGGGGCGGGGTGGCTACACCTTC
j_call: TRBJ2-3; clone_size: -; cdr3_length: 12; d_call: -; v_call: TRBV7-9; cdr3_aa: CASSPTSYTQYF; cdr3_nt: TGTGCCAGCAGCCCGACTTCGTATACGCAGTATTTT
j_call: TRBJ2-1; clone_size: -; cdr3_length: 16; d_call: -; v_call: TRBV28; cdr3_aa: CASSLGGRTANNEQFF; cdr3_nt: TGTGCCAGCAGTTTAGGGGGAAGGACAGCGAACAATGAGCAGTTCTTC
j_call: TRBJ2-1; clone_size: once; cdr3_length: 14; d_call: TRBD2; v_call: TRBV29-1; cdr3_aa: CSASGTSGRNEQFF; cdr3_nt: TGCAGCGCCTCCGGGACTAGCGGGAGAAATGAGCAGTTCTTC
j_call: TRBJ1-1; clone_size: -; cdr3_length: 16; d_call: TRBD1; v_call: TRBV27; cdr3_aa: CASSLTGTGQRAEAFF; cdr3_nt: TGTGCCAGCAGTCTTACCGGGACAGGCCAAAGGGCTGAAGCTTTCTTT
j_call: TRBJ1-4; clone_size: -; cdr3_length: 14; d_call: -; v_call: TRBV7-6; cdr3_aa: CASSQQGIEEKLFF; cdr3_nt: TGTGCCAGCAGCCAACAGGGTATAGAGGAAAAACTGTTTTTT
j_call: TRBJ2-7; clone_size: -; cdr3_length: 14; d_call: -; v_call: TRBV5-1; cdr3_aa: CASSLGNQGYEQYF; cdr3_nt: TGCGCCAGCAGCTTGGGTAATCAGGGTTACGAGCAGTACTTC
j_call: TRBJ1-2; clone_size: once; cdr3_length: 13; d_call: TRBD1; v_call: TRBV7-2; cdr3_aa: CASSPHRGYGYTF; cdr3_nt: TGTGCCAGCAGCCCCCACAGGGGCTATGGCTACACCTTC
j_call: TRBJ2-3; clone_size: once; cdr3_length: 16; d_call: TRBD1; v_call: TRBV2; cdr3_aa: CASSYDRAIPTDTQYF; cdr3_nt: TGTGCCAGCAGTTACGACAGGGCCATTCCCACAGATACGCAGTATTTT
j_call: TRBJ1-2; clone_size: -; cdr3_length: 15; d_call: TRBD1; v_call: TRBV5-4; cdr3_aa: CASSLRTGAAFGYTF; cdr3_nt: TGTGCCAGCAGCTTGCGTACAGGGGCTGCCTTTGGCTACACCTTC
j_call: TRBJ1-1; clone_size: few; cdr3_length: 15; d_call: TRBD1; v_call: TRBV6-1; cdr3_aa: CASTRGGTGLFEAFF; cdr3_nt: TGTGCCAGCACCAGAGGGGGGACAGGGTTGTTTGAAGCTTTCTTT
j_call: TRBJ2-7; clone_size: -; cdr3_length: 14; d_call: -; v_call: TRBV28; cdr3_aa: CASSYDTNSYEQYF; cdr3_nt: TGTGCCAGCAGTTACGACACCAACTCCTACGAGCAGTACTTC
j_call: TRBJ2-3; clone_size: -; cdr3_length: 15; d_call: TRBD1; v_call: TRBV6-1; cdr3_aa: CASKTGGTDRDTQYF; cdr3_nt: TGTGCCAGCAAGACAGGGGGGACAGATAGGGATACGCAGTATTTT
j_call: TRBJ2-1; clone_size: -; cdr3_length: 14; d_call: -; v_call: TRBV19; cdr3_aa: CAVAIGVVYNEQFF; cdr3_nt: TGTGCCGTGGCCATCGGGGTTGTCTACAATGAGCAGTTCTTC
j_call: TRBJ1-2; clone_size: -; cdr3_length: 14; d_call: -; v_call: TRBV25-1; cdr3_aa: CASSESGVVYGYTF; cdr3_nt: TGTGCCAGCAGTGAATCGGGGGTCGTCTATGGCTACACCTTC
j_call: TRBJ1-6; clone_size: -; cdr3_length: 15; d_call: -; v_call: TRBV27; cdr3_aa: CASSLRLHSNSPLHF; cdr3_nt: TGTGCCAGCAGTTTACGCCTGCACTCTAATTCACCCCTCCACTTT
j_call: TRBJ1-1; clone_size: -; cdr3_length: 16; d_call: -; v_call: TRBV18; cdr3_aa: CASSPPAGFRGTEAFF; cdr3_nt: TGTGCCAGCTCACCACCGGCGGGGTTCCGTGGCACTGAAGCTTTCTTT
j_call: TRBJ1-5; clone_size: -; cdr3_length: 13; d_call: -; v_call: TRBV19; cdr3_aa: CASLAGGSQPQHF; cdr3_nt: TGTGCCAGCCTTGCGGGGGGTAGTCAGCCCCAGCATTTT
j_call: TRBJ2-2; clone_size: -; cdr3_length: 15; d_call: TRBD2; v_call: TRBV19; cdr3_aa: CASSISGTSTGELFF; cdr3_nt: TGTGCCAGTAGTATAAGTGGGACTAGCACCGGGGAGCTGTTTTTT
j_call: TRBJ1-1; clone_size: -; cdr3_length: 14; d_call: -; v_call: TRBV6-1; cdr3_aa: CASRGTGVNTEAFF; cdr3_nt: TGTGCCAGCAGGGGGACGGGGGTGAACACTGAAGCTTTCTTT
j_call: TRBJ2-5; clone_size: few; cdr3_length: 13; d_call: -; v_call: TRBV2; cdr3_aa: CASSGTARETQYF; cdr3_nt: TGTGCCAGCAGTGGGACAGCCAGGGAGACCCAGTACTTC
j_call: TRBJ2-5; clone_size: -; cdr3_length: 16; d_call: -; v_call: TRBV6-1; cdr3_aa: CASSESLDRFRETQYF; cdr3_nt: TGTGCCAGCAGTGAAAGTCTTGACAGGTTCAGGGAGACCCAGTACTTC
j_call: TRBJ1-1; clone_size: -; cdr3_length: 15; d_call: TRBD1; v_call: TRBV7-8; cdr3_aa: CASSLENRGLNEAFF; cdr3_nt: TGTGCCAGCAGCTTAGAGAACAGGGGGTTGAATGAAGCTTTCTTT
j_call: TRBJ1-2; clone_size: -; cdr3_length: 16; d_call: -; v_call: TRBV19; cdr3_aa: CASRPRTEVSNYGYTF; cdr3_nt: TGTGCCAGTAGACCGCGGACAGAAGTTTCTAACTATGGCTACACCTTC
j_call: TRBJ2-3; clone_size: -; cdr3_length: 14; d_call: TRBD2; v_call: TRBV7-2; cdr3_aa: CASSRTSGTDTQYF; cdr3_nt: TGTGCCAGCAGCCGGACTAGCGGCACAGATACGCAGTATTTT
j_call: TRBJ2-5; clone_size: -; cdr3_length: 16; d_call: -; v_call: TRBV5-5; cdr3_aa: CASSLQTHDSQETQYF; cdr3_nt: TGTGCCAGCAGCTTGCAGACTCACGACAGCCAAGAGACCCAGTACTTC
j_call: TRBJ2-5; clone_size: -; cdr3_length: 12; d_call: -; v_call: TRBV5-4; cdr3_aa: CASSLRQETQYF; cdr3_nt: TGTGCCAGCAGCTTGAGACAGGAGACCCAGTACTTC
j_call: TRBJ1-1; clone_size: -; cdr3_length: 16; d_call: -; v_call: TRBV5-4; cdr3_aa: CASSFSRVLQDTEAFF; cdr3_nt: TGTGCCAGCAGCTTCTCCAGGGTTCTTCAGGACACTGAAGCTTTCTTT
j_call: TRBJ2-7; clone_size: -; cdr3_length: 15; d_call: TRBD1; v_call: TRBV28; cdr3_aa: CASRGLGQVVYEQYF; cdr3_nt: TGTGCCAGCAGAGGCCTGGGACAGGTAGTGTACGAGCAGTACTTC